This entry describes one TCR beta chain. No antigen is known for it. Within one base of it there is no much larger clone, and no base qualities were kept. The intended sense of this specimen's treatment or condition label: live attenuated yellow fever vaccine strain. PBMCs were isolated from peripheral blood using a standard Ficoll-Paque protocol. Dynabeads CD4 and CD8 positive selection kits were used to isolate CD4 and CD8 T-cell fractions. TriZol was used to extract RNA from bulk PBMCs, CD4 and CD8 fractions, and dextramer-positive and dextramer-negative fractions. Synthesis of TCR cDNA relied on 5'RACE template switching, a step that introduced a universal primer site along with unique molecular identifiers. Priming for cDNA synthesis came from both the TCR alpha and TCR beta constant segments. Library amplification involved two PCR steps, and the second step added sample barcodes and sequencing adapters. Sequencing of the libraries was done on either Illumina HiSeq 2500 (2x100 bp) or NovaSeq (2x150 bp). The study's processing was this. MIGEC was used to demultiplex reads and collapse the reads into UMI consensus sequences, and MiXCR was used for V(D)J alignment. Clonotypes responding to the vaccine were identified with edgeR on replicate PBMC samples, with the criteria of FDR below 0.01 and a log2 fold change above 5 up to day 15. Each bulk clonotype was labeled CD4 or CD8 based on which sequenced repertoire, CD4 or CD8, contained the clonotype at higher abundance. TCRdb cleaned the public reads at Q25 with fastp, built clones with MiXCR and kept in-frame beta chains. Identical CDR3 proteins give one entry, which carries the most common genes and DNA. In this record, the V and J calls reflect TCRdb's handling and not the investigators' own analysis. Across this sample there are around 73,000 distinct CDR3 sequences, with 7.5% to 9% seen only once. The top ten hold 41% of the sample.

The data derive from a study of T cells after yellow fever vaccination (dated by TCRdb to about 2019). About the full investigation: The SMART-Seq v4 Ultra Low Input RNA kit was used to prepare libraries from fractions with low cell numbers. To follow T-cell clones before and after primary and booster YFV17D yellow fever vaccination, bulk TCR alpha and beta repertoires were sequenced over time. Two healthy male donors, one aged 18 to 29 and one aged 30 to 39 years, were included in the cohort. Blood was collected at multiple timepoints before and after primary and secondary immunization, and bulk PBMC replicates and cell subsets were isolated. Overall results and qualifications from the work: Most clones expanded after primary vaccination were re-detected after the booster (approximately 96% of CD4 and around nine tenths of CD8), suggesting broad memory maintenance. Computational filtering was required because FACS-sorted repertoires could contain abundant contaminating clonotypes from the bulk population. The secondary T-cell response was found to be weaker but faster than the primary response, with a peak reached on day 5 rather than on day 15. Because the study included only two donors, the extent to which the findings can be generalized is limited. A small fraction of clonotypes showed up in both the CD4 and CD8 compartments, probably as a result of convergent recombination.

A distance of 12 bases separates the germline ends of V and J, which lose 4 bases and 4 bases respectively. The germline V gene encodes CDR1 SGHRS and CDR2 YFSETQ. Including the terminal cysteine and phenylalanine, the CDR3 comprises 14 residues. Only the CDR3 portion is preserved as DNA: 42 bases, with reading frame beginning at the first base. The chain joins TRBV5-1 to TRBJ1-3; the D gene remains uncertain. This receptor was taken from a man aged 25-40 years who received the YFV17D yellow fever vaccine. The sequenced sample was CD8+ T cells sorted from PBMCs, obtained on the day of the yellow fever booster vaccination. The CDR3 protein sequence reads: CASSQKGSGNTIYF. The bases are TGCGCCAGCAGCCAGAAGGGTTCGGGAAACACCATATATTTT.